This entry concerns a single TCR beta chain. The antigen it binds to is not known. Per-base qualities were not stored, and no clone one base away is much larger. Library creation used the immunoSEQ multiplex PCR assay. RNA was extracted from all samples and reverse transcribed into cDNA as template for TCR sequencing. First-strand cDNA was synthesized with SuperScript III using a 2:1 mix of oligo-dT and random hexamers. A synthetic immune receptor repertoire was used to measure amplification bias, and any remaining bias was corrected computationally. Regarding the original processing steps: Raw reads were preprocessed to remove errors, and CDR3 was defined by IMGT conventions from the conserved cysteine to phenylalanine. To get clonality, Shannon entropy was normalized by log2 of the number of productive unique TCRs and the result was subtracted from 1. Whether each scalp clone was CD4 or CD8 was inferred by checking scalp TCRbeta sequences against the CD4 and CD8 repertoires from sorted blood. Imported from immuneACCESS, the table was reduced by TCRdb to in-frame sequences with V and J called. These copies leave out some clones; in studies compared against another copy, an unresolved V gene accounts for under half, and the cause of the remainder is not known. V and J calls and clone size come straight from that table; D and trimming were deduced from the DNA. The sample records under 150,000 clones, 56% of which are singletons. The top ten clonotypes cover approximately 3.6% of the sample.

The CDR3 numbers 12 residues from cysteine through phenylalanine. Solely the CDR3 DNA is kept, with 36 bases framed from the first base. Between the V and J ends, shortened by 9 bases and 0 bases respectively, the junction contains 6 bases. CDR1 and CDR2 are read off the germline V gene as SNHLY and FYNNEI. This sample is drawn from a study of CD8+ T cells in alopecia areata (dated by TCRdb to 2017 to 2018). Context from the whole study: The treated patients, all with moderate-to-severe alopecia areata, were enrolled in an open-label pilot trial of oral tofacitinib given at 5 to 10 mg twice daily. Tofacitinib was administered for 6 to 18 months, and 6 months of follow-up off drug were then conducted to assess delayed response and recurrence. The SALT score, which quantifies the percentage of affected scalp surface area, was used to measure disease severity in treated patients. In both human patients and the C3H/HeJ mouse model, the study applied high-throughput TCRbeta sequencing to look at T cell clonal expansion in alopecia areata. Human TCRbeta sequencing covered scalp tissue and sorted CD4+ and CD8+ peripheral blood T cells from patchy and totalis/universalis alopecia areata patients and healthy controls. Biopsies were taken from tofacitinib-treated patients at baseline and again at 4 and 24 weeks into treatment, and several of those patients also had a later scalp biopsy. Scalp clonality was compared across normal scalp (n=4), patchy alopecia areata scalp (n=8), and alopecia totalis/universalis scalp (n=8). The RNA source kit depended on sample type: the PAXgene miRNA kit for fixed scalp, the miRNeasy kit for PBMCs, and the RNeasy kit for mouse skin. TCRbeta CDR3 regions were amplified by immunoSEQ multiplex PCR using 35 Vbeta forward and 13 Jbeta reverse primers. Points the paper makes about the study in general: Compared with normal scalp, lesional scalp had higher clonality and more expanded CD8+ clones, particularly in alopecia totalis/universalis, a pattern that suggests antigenic drive. Compared with mice, TCR sequences shared between patients were less clear, possibly partly because of HLA diversity across the patient population. Tofacitinib significantly lowered scalp clonality and the number of expanded CD8+ clones among the top 100 scalp clones. Because the treated cohort was small and included a single nonresponder, larger studies are needed to assess links between baseline CD8+ expansion and response. Many expanded lesional clones were found to persist in scalp and blood during tofacitinib treatment, and relapse after treatment cessation may be partly explained by this persistence. Scalp TCR repertoire analysis is complicated because resident alphabeta T cells in normal human skin are also sequenced, whereas mouse skin is dominated by gammadelta T cells.

What this sample's time point label stands for: about 25 weeks on oral tofacitinib. The treatment or condition label of this sample denotes: oral pan-JAK inhibitor, 5-10 mg twice daily. Lesional scalp punch biopsies and peripheral blood were collected from alopecia areata patients. PBMCs were separated by density centrifugation and stained for CD3, CD4 and CD8, after which CD4+ and CD8+ T cells were sorted on a FACSAria. This chain joins TRBV2 to TRBJ1-5; no confident D gene assignment can be made. The sequence came from a human donor with alopecia areata. The material sequenced was CD4+ T cells sorted from blood, taken at week 24, from a patient treated with tofacitinib. The nucleotide sequence reads as follows: TGTGCCAGTAGGTATAGCAATCAGCCCCAGCATTTT. Translation gives CASRYSNQPQHF.